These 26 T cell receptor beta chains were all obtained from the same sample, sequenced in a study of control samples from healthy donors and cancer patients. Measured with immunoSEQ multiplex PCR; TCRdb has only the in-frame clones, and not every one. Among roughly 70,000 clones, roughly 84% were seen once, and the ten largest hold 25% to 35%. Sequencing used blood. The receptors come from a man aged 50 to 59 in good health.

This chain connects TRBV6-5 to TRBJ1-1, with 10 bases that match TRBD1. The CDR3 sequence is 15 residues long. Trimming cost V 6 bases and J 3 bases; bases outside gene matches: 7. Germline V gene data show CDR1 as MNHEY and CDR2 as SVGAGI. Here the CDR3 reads CASRLDRGPYTEAFF. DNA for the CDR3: TGTGCCAGCAGACTCGACAGGGGGCCGTACACTGAAGCTTTCTTT.

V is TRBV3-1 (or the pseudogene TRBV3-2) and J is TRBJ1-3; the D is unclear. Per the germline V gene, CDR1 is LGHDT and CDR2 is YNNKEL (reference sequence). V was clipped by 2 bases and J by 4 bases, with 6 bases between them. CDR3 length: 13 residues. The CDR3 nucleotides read TGTGCCAGCAGCCAACTCGCCGGAAACACCATATATTTT. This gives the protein CASSQLAGNTIYF.

Here the CDR3 DNA reads TGCGCCAGCAGCTTTTCGGAGCCAGCCAAAAACATTCAGTACTTC. Amino acids: CASSFSEPAKNIQYF. The chain uses TRBV5-1 and TRBJ2-4; D not resolved. The CDR3 loop spans 15 amino acids. Trimming took off 2 bases at V and 0 bases at J, with 9 bases between the two ends. CDR1 is SGHRS and CDR2 is YFSETQ in the germline V gene.

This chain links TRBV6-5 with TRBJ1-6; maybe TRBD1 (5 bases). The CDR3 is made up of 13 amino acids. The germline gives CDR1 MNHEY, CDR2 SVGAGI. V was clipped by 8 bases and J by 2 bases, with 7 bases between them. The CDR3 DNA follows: TGTGCCAGCGGGACCGCCTATAATTCACCCCTCCACTTT. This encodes CASGTAYNSPLHF.

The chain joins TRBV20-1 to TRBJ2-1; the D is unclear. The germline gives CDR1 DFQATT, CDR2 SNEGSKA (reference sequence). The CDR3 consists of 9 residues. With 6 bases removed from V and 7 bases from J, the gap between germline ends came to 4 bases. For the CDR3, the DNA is TGCAGTGCCGGAAATGAGCAGTTCTTC. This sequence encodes CSAGNEQFF.

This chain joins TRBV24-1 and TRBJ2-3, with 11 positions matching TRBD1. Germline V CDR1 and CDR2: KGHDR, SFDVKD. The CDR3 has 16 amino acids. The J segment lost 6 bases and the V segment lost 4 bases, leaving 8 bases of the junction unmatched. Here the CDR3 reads CATSDRTGGNADTQYF. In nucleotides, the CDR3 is TGTGCCACCAGTGACCGGACAGGGGGCAACGCGGATACGCAGTATTTT.

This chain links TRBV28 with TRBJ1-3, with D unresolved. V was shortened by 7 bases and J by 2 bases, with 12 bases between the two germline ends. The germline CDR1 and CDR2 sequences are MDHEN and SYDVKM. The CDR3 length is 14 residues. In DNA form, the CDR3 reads TGTGCCAGCACTTTTAGTGCGACTGGAAACACCATATATTTT. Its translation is CASTFSATGNTIYF.

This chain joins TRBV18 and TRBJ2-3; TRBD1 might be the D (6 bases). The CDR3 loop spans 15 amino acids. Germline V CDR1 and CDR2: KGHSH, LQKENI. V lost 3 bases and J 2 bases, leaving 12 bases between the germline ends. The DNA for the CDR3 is TGTGCCAGCTCACCTAGGGACATTATCACAGATACGCAGTATTTT. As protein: CASSPRDIITDTQYF. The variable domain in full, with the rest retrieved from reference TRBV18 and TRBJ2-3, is NAGVMQNPRHLVRRRGQEARLRCSPMKGHSHVYWYRQLPEEGLKFMVYLQKENIIDESGMPKERFSAEFPKEGPSILRIQQVVRGDSAAYFCASSPRDIITDTQYFGPGTRLTVL.

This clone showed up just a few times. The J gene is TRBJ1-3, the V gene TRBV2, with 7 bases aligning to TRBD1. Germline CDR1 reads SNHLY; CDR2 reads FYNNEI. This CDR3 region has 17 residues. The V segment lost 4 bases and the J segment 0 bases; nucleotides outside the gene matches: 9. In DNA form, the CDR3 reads TGTGCCAGCAGTGGGATAGGACAGGACCTCTCTGGAAACACCATATATTTT. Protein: CASSGIGQDLSGNTIYF.

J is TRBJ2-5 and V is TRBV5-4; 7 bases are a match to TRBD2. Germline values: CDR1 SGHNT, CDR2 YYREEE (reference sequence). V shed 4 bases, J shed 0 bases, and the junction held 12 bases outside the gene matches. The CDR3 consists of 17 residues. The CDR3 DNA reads TGTGCCAGCAGCGGAGCCCGGGGCGGGAGAAACCAAGAGACCCAGTACTTC. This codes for CASSGARGGRNQETQYF.

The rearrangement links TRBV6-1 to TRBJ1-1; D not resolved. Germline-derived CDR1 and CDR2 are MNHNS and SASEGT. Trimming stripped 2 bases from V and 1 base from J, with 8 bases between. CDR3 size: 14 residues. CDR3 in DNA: TGTGCCAGCAGTGAATTTTATGGGAACACTGAAGCTTTCTTT. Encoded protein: CASSEFYGNTEAFF.

CDR3 in amino acids: CAISVPQNTGELFF. As DNA, the CDR3 is TGTGCCATCAGTGTCCCCCAAAACACCGGGGAGCTGTTTTTT. V usage is TRBV10-3 and J usage is TRBJ2-2; D uncertain. Germline V gene lookup returns CDR1 ENHRY and CDR2 SYGVKD. Trimming stripped 4 bases from V and 2 bases from J, with 8 bases between. This CDR3 comprises 14 residues.

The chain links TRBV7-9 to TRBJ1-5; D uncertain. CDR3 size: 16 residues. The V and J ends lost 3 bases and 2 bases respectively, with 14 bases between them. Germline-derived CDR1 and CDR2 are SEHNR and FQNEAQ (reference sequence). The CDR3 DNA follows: TGTGCCAGCAGCTTTGAAGGAGGCCTTGGCAATCAGCCCCAGCATTTT. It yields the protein CASSFEGGLGNQPQHF.

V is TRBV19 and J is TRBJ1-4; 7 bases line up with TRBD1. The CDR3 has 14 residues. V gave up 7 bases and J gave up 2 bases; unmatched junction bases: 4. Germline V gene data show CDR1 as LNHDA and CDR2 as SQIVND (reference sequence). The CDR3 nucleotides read TGTGCCAGTACCCTGACAGGGACTAATGAAAAACTGTTTTTT. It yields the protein CASTLTGTNEKLFF. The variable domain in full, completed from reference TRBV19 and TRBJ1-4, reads DGGITQSPKYLFRKEGQNVTLSCEQNLNHDAMYWYRQDPGQGLRLIYYSQIVNDFQKGDIAEGYSVSREKKESFPLTVTSAQKNPTAFYLCASTLTGTNEKLFFGSGTQLSVL.

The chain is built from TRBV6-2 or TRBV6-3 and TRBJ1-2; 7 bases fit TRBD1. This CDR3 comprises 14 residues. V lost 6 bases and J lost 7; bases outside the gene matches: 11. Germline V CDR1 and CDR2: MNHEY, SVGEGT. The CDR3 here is CASSPSDRVVGYTF. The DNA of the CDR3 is TGTGCCAGCAGCCCATCTGACAGGGTTGTTGGCTACACCTTC.

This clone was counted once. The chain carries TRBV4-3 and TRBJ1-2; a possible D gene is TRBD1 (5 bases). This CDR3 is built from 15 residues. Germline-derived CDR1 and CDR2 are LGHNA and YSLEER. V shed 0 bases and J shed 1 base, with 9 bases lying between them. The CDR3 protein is CASSQEGGVNYGYTF. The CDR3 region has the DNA TGCGCCAGCAGCCAAGAGGGGGGAGTTAACTATGGCTACACCTTC.

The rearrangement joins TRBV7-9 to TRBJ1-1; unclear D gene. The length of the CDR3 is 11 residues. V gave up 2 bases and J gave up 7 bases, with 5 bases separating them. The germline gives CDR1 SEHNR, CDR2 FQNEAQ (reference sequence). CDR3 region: CASSLMSEAFF. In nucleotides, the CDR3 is TGTGCCAGCAGCTTAATGAGTGAAGCTTTCTTT.

The CDR3 DNA reads as TGTGCCAGCAGTCTCCGACTAGCGGGTACCACAGATACGCAGTATTTT. Translating it yields CASSLRLAGTTDTQYF. The chain uses TRBV4-2 and TRBJ2-3, with TRBD2 matching over 10 bases. The CDR3 has 16 residues. Germline V gene lookup returns CDR1 LGHNA and CDR2 YNFKEQ. After removal of 6 bases from V and 2 bases from J, the junction contained 8 bases not matched to a gene.

The CDR3 sequence: CASSKAGRRAKNIQYF. The DNA of the CDR3 is TGTGCCAGCAGCAAAGCTGGGCGGCGGGCCAAAAACATTCAGTACTTC. J is TRBJ2-4 and V is TRBV21-1. TRBV21-1 is a recognized pseudogene. This CDR3 is built from 16 residues.

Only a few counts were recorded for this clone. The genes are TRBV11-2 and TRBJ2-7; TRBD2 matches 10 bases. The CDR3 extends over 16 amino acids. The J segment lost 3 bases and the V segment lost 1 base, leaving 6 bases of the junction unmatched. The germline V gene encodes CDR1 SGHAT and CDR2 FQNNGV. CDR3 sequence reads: CASSLGSGLASYEQYF. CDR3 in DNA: TGTGCCAGCAGCTTAGGATCGGGACTAGCGAGCTACGAGCAGTACTTC.

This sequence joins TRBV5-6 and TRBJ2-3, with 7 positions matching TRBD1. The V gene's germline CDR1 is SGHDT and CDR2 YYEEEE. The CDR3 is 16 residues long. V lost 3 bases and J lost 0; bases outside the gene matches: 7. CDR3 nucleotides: TGTGCCAGCAGCTCGTTGGACAGGACTAGCACAGATACGCAGTATTTT. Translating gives CASSSLDRTSTDTQYF.

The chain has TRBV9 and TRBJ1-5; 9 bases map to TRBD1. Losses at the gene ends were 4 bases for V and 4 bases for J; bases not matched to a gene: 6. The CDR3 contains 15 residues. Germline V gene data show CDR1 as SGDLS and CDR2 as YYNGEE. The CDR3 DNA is TGTGCCAGCAGCCGTACAGGGGGCGGGAATCAGCCCCAGCATTTT. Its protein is CASSRTGGGNQPQHF. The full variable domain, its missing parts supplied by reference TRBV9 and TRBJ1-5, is DSGVTQTPKHLITATGQRVTLRCSPRSGDLSVYWYQQSLDQGLQFLIQYYNGEERAKGNILERFSAQQFPDLHSELNLSSLELGDSALYFCASSRTGGGNQPQHFGDGTRLSIL.

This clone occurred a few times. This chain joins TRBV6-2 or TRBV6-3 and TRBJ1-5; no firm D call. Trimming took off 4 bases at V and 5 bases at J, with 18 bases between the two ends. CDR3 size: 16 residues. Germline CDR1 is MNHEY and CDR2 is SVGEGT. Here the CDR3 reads CASSLWGRQADQPQHF. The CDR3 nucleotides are TGTGCCAGCAGTTTGTGGGGTCGTCAGGCGGATCAGCCCCAGCATTTT.

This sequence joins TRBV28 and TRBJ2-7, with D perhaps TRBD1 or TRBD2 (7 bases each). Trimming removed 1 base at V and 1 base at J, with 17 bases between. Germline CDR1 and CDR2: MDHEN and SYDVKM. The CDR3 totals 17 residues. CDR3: CASSLFRQGGNSYEQYF. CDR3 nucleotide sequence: TGTGCCAGCAGTTTATTCAGGCAGGGGGGGAATTCCTACGAGCAGTACTTC.

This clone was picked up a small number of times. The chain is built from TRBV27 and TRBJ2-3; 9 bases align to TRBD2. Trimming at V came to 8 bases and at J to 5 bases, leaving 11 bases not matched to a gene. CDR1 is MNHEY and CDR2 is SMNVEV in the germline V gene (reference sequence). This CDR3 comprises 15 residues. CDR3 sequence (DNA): TGTGCCAGCGCCTGGGGCGGGGGGGCCGGAGATACGCAGTATTTT. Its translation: CASAWGGGAGDTQYF.

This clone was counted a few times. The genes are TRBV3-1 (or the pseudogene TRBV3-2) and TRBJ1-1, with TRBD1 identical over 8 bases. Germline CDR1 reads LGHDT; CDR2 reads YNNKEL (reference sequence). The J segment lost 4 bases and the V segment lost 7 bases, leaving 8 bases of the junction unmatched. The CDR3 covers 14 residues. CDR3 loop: CASMTGDSFTEAFF. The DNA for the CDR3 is TGTGCCAGCATGACAGGGGATAGTTTCACTGAAGCTTTCTTT.